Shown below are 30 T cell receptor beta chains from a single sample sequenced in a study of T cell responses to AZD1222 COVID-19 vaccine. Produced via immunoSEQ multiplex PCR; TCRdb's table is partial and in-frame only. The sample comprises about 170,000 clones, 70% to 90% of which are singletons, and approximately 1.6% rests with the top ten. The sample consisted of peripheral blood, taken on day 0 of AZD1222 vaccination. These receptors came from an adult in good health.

CDR3 in DNA: TGTGCCAGCAGCTTAGGGGACAGGGCGGGGACCAAAAACATTCAGTACTTC. Its protein is CASSLGDRAGTKNIQYF. J is TRBJ2-4 and V is TRBV7-9, with 9 bases identical to TRBD1. CDR3 size: 17 residues. Germline CDR1 is SEHNR and CDR2 is FQNEAQ (reference sequence). J was trimmed by 2 bases and V by 1 base; bases with no gene match: 6.

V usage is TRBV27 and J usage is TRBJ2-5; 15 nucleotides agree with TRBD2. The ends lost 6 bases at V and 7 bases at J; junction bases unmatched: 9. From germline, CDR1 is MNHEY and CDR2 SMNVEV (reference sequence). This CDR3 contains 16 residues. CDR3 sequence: CASRKSGLAGGGTQYF. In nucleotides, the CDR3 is TGTGCCAGCAGGAAATCGGGACTAGCGGGAGGCGGGACCCAGTACTTC.

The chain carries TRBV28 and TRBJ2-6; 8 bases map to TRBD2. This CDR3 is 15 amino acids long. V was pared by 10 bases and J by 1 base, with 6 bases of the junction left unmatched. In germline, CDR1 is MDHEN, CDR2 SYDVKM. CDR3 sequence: CATSGSRSGANVLTF. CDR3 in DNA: TGTGCCACCAGCGGGAGTCGGTCTGGGGCCAACGTCCTGACTTTC.

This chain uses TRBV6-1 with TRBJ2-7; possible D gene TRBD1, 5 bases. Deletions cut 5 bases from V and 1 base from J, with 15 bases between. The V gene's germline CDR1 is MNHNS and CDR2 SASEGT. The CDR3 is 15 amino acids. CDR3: CASSTPWGTSYEQYF. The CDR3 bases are TGTGCCAGCAGTACCCCGTGGGGCACGTCCTACGAGCAGTACTTC.

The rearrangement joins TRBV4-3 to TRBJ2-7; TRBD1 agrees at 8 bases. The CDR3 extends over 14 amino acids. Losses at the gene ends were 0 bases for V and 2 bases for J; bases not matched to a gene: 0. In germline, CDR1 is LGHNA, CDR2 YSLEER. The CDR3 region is CASSQEQGAYEQYF. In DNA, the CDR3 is TGCGCCAGCAGCCAAGAACAGGGGGCCTACGAGCAGTACTTC.

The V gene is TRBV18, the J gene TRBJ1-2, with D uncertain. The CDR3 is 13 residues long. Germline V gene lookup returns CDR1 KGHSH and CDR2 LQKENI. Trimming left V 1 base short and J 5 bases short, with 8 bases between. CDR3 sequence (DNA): TGTGCCAGCTCACCACGGAGGAATTATGGCTACACCTTC. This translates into CASSPRRNYGYTF.

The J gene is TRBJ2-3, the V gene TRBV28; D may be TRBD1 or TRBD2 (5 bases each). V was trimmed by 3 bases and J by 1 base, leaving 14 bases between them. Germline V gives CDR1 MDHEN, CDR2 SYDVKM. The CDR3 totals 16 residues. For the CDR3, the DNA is TGTGCCAGCAGTTTTTCGGGACCCCTGGGCACAGATACGCAGTATTTT. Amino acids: CASSFSGPLGTDTQYF.

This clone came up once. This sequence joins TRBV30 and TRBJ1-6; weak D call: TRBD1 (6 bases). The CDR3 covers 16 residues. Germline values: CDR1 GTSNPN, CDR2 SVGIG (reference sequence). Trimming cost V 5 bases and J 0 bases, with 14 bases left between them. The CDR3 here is CAWANRDPSYNSPLHF. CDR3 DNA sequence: TGTGCCTGGGCGAACAGGGATCCCTCCTATAATTCACCCCTCCACTTT.

The CDR3 region is CASSLGNGYTF. CDR3 nucleotide sequence: TGTGCCAGCAGTCTAGGGAATGGCTACACCTTC. The genes are TRBV3-1 (or the pseudogene TRBV3-2) and TRBJ1-2; the D is unclear. Germline V gene lookup returns CDR1 LGHDT and CDR2 YNNKEL (reference sequence). This CDR3 has 11 residues. Trimming left V 6 bases short and J 6 bases short, with 8 bases between.

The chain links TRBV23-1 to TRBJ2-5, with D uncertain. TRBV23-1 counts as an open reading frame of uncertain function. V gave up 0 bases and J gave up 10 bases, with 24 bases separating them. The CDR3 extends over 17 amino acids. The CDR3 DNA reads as TGCGCCAGCAGTCAATCGAACTTCCAGTACCTCTATTCGAGCCAGTACTTC. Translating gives CASSQSNFQYLYSSQYF.

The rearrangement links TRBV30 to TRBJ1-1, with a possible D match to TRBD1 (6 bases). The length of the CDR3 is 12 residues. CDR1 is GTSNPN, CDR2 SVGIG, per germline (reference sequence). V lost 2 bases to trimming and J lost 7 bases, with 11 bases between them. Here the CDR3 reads CAWSSQGLEAFF. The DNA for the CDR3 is TGTGCCTGGAGTTCACAGGGACTTGAAGCTTTCTTT.

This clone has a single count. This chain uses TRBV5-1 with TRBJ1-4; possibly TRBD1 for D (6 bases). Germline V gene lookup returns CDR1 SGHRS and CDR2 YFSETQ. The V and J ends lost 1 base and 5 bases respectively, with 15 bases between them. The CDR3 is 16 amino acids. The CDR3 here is CASSLTPGGRNEKLFF. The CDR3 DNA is TGCGCCAGCAGCTTGACCCCCGGGGGGCGGAATGAAAAACTGTTTTTT.

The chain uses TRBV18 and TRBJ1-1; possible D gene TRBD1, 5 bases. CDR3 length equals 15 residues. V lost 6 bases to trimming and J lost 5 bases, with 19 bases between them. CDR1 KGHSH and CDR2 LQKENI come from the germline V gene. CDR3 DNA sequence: TGTGCCAGCTCGGGGGACCCCGGGGCAGGTACTGAAGCTTTCTTT. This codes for CASSGDPGAGTEAFF.

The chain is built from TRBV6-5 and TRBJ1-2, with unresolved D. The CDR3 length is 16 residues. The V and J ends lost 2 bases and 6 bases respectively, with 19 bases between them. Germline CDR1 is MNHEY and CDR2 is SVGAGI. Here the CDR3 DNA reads TGTGCCAGCAGTTACCCTCCCGGGTCTGGAAGGCATGGCTACACCTTC. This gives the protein CASSYPPGSGRHGYTF.

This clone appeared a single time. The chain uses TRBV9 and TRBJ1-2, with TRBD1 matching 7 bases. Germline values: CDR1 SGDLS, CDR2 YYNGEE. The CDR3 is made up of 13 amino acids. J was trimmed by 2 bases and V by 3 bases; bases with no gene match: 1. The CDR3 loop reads CASSATGNYGYTF. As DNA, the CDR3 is TGTGCCAGCAGCGCGACAGGGAACTATGGCTACACCTTC.

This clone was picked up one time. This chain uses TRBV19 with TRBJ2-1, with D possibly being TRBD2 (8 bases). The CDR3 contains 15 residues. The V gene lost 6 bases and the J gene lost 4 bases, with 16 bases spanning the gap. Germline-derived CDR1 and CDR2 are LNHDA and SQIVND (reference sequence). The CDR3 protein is CASSGGDSFYNEQFF. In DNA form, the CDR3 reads TGTGCCAGTAGCGGGGGGGACAGTTTTTACAATGAGCAGTTCTTC.

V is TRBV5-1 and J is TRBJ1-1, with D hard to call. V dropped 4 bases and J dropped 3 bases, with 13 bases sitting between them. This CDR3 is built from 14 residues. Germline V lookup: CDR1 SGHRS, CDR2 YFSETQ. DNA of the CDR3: TGCGCCAGCAGCCACGGGTTGACTGACACTGAAGCTTTCTTT. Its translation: CASSHGLTDTEAFF.

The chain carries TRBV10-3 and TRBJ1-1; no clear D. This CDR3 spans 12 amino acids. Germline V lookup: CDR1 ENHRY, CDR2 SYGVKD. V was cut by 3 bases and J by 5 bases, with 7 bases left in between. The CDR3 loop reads CAISDAGTEAFF. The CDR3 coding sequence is TGTGCCATCAGTGACGCGGGGACTGAAGCTTTCTTT.

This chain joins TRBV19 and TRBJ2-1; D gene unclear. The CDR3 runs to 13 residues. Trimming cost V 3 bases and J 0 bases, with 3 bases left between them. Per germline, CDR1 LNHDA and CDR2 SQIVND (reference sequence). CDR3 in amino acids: CASSINSYNEQFF. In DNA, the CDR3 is TGTGCCAGTAGTATTAACTCCTACAATGAGCAGTTCTTC.

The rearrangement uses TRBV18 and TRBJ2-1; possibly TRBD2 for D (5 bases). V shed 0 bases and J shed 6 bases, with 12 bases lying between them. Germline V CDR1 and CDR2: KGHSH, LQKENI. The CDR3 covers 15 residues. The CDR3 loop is CASSPPGSVGNEQFF. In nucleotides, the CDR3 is TGTGCCAGCTCACCACCTGGTAGCGTGGGCAATGAGCAGTTCTTC.

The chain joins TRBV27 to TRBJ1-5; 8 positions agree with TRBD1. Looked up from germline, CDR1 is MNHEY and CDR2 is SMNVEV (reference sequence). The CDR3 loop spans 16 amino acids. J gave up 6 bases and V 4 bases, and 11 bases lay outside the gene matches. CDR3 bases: TGTGCCAGCAGTTCCCTTGGGGCAGGGGGCGTTCAGCCCCAGCATTTT. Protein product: CASSSLGAGGVQPQHF.

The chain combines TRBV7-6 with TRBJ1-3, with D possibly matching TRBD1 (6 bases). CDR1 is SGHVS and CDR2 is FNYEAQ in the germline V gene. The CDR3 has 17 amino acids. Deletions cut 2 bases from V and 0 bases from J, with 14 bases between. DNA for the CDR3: TGTGCCAGCAGCTTATTGGGGGCAGGAAACTCTGGAAACACCATATATTTT. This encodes CASSLLGAGNSGNTIYF. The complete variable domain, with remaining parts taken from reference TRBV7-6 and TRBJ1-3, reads GAGVSQSPRYKVTKRGQDVALRCDPISGHVSLYWYRQALGQGPEFLTYFNYEAQQDKSGLPNDRFSAERPEGSISTLTIQRTEQRDSAMYRCASSLLGAGNSGNTIYFGEGSWLTVV.

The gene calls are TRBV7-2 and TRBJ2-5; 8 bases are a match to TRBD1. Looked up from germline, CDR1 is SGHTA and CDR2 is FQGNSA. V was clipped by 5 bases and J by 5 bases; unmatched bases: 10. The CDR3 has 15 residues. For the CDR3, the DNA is TGTGCCAGCAGCCCCTGGGACAGGAGAGGCGAGACCCAGTACTTC. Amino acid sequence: CASSPWDRRGETQYF.

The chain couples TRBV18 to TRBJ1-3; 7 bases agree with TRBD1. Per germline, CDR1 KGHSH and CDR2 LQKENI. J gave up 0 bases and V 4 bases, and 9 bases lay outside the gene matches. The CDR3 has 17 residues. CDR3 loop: CASSLAGTAVSGNTIYF. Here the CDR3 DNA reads TGTGCCAGCTCACTGGCCGGGACAGCCGTCTCTGGAAACACCATATATTTT.

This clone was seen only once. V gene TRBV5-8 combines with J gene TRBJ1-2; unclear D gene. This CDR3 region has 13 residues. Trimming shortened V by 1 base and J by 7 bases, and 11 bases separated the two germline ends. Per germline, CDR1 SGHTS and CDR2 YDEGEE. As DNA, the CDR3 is TGTGCCAGCAGCTTGTTAGGAGTTCCTGGCTACACCTTC. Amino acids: CASSLLGVPGYTF. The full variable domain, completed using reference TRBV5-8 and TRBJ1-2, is EAGVTQSPTHLIKTRGQQATLRCSPISGHTSVYWYQQALGLGLQFLLWYDEGEERNRGNFPPRFSGRQFPNYSSELNVNALELEDSALYLCASSLLGVPGYTFGSGTRLTVV.

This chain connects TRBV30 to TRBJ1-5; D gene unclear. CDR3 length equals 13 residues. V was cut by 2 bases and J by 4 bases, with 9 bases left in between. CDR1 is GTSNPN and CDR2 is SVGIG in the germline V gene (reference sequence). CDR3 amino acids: CAWSQQDNQPQHF. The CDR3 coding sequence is TGTGCCTGGAGTCAACAAGATAATCAGCCCCAGCATTTT.

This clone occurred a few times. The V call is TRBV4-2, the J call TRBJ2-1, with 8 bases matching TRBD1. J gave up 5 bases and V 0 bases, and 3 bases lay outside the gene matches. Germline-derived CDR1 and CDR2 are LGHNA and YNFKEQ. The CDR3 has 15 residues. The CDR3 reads CASSQDQGANNEQFF. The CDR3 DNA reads TGTGCCAGCAGCCAAGATCAGGGGGCCAACAATGAGCAGTTCTTC.

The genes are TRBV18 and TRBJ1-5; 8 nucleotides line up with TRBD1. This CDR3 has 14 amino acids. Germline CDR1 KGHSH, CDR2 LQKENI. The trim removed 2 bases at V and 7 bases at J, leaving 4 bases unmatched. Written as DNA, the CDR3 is TGTGCCAGCTCACCATCAGGGGGCCGCCAGCCCCAGCATTTT. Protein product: CASSPSGGRQPQHF.

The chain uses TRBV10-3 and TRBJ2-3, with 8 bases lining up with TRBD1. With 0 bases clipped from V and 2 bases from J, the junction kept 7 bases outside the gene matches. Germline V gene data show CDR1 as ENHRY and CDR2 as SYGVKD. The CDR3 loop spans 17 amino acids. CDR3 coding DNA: TGTGCCATCAGTGAGTCGTCGGACAGGGTTAACACAGATACGCAGTATTTT. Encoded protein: CAISESSDRVNTDTQYF.

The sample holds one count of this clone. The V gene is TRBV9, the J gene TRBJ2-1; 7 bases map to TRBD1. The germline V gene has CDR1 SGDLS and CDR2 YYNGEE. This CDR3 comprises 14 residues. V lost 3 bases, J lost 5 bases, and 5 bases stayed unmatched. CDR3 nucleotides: TGTGCCAGCAGCGGAGGGGGCTGGGACAATGAGCAGTTCTTC. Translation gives CASSGGGWDNEQFF.